These 22 T cell receptor beta chains share one sample of origin, sequenced in a study of blood T cell repertoires in COVID-19. The table came from immunoSEQ multiplex PCR; TCRdb's copy has only in-frame clones and leaves some out. This sample has under 15,000 clones, with around nine tenths found just once. Sequencing used peripheral blood. Receptors originate from a man in his 70s with active COVID-19.

This clone was observed once. The chain uses TRBV18 and TRBJ2-6, with D unclear. The V and J ends lost 3 bases and 4 bases respectively, with 10 bases between them. The CDR3 consists of 15 residues. Germline V gene data show CDR1 as KGHSH and CDR2 as LQKENI. CDR3 in DNA: TGTGCCAGCTCACCGAGGTGGAAAGGGGCCAACGTCCTGACTTTC. Its protein product is CASSPRWKGANVLTF.

The chain combines TRBV5-4 with TRBJ1-5, with 7 positions matching TRBD1. After removal of 5 bases from V and 4 bases from J, the junction contained 3 bases not matched to a gene. The CDR3 is 13 residues long. CDR1 and CDR2 (germline): SGHNT, YYREEE (reference sequence). CDR3 nucleotide sequence: TGTGCCAGCAGTTCGGACAGGAATCAGCCCCAGCATTTT. It specifies CASSSDRNQPQHF.

This chain uses TRBV5-4 with TRBJ1-1, with 7 bases identical to TRBD1. With 5 bases clipped from V and 3 bases from J, the junction kept 7 bases outside the gene matches. The CDR3 is 14 amino acids. Germline V gene data show CDR1 as SGHNT and CDR2 as YYREEE (reference sequence). Here the CDR3 reads CASSPKGADTEAFF. CDR3 coding DNA: TGTGCCAGCAGTCCCAAGGGGGCGGACACTGAAGCTTTCTTT. Full variable domain (rest looked up from reference TRBV5-4 and TRBJ1-1): ETGVTQSPTHLIKTRGQQVTLRCSSQSGHNTVSWYQQALGQGPQFIFQYYREEENGRGNFPPRFSGLQFPNYSSELNVNALELDDSALYLCASSPKGADTEAFFGQGTRLTVV.

The gene calls are TRBV12-3 or TRBV12-4 and TRBJ1-2; TRBD1 matches 7 bases. The V segment lost 6 bases and the J segment 9 bases; nucleotides outside the gene matches: 7. The CDR3 covers 12 residues. Written as DNA, the CDR3 is TGTGCCAGCAGCCTACAGGGGTTTAGCTACACCTTC. Residues: CASSLQGFSYTF.

V gene TRBV6-5 combines with J gene TRBJ2-4, with 7 bases lining up with TRBD1. Germline V CDR1 and CDR2: MNHEY, SVGAGI. J lost 7 bases, V lost 5 bases, and 8 bases had no gene match. This CDR3 region has 14 residues. CDR3 sequence: CASSPLTGWNIQYF. CDR3 nucleotides: TGTGCCAGCAGTCCTTTGACAGGGTGGAACATTCAGTACTTC.

The rearrangement links TRBV7-9 to TRBJ1-1; D is perhaps TRBD1 (5 bases). V was shortened by 3 bases and J by 7 bases, with 9 bases between the two germline ends. This CDR3 contains 12 residues. Germline CDR1 is SEHNR and CDR2 is FQNEAQ (reference sequence). The CDR3 protein is CASSFDRLEAFF. CDR3 nucleotide sequence: TGTGCCAGCAGCTTCGACAGACTTGAAGCTTTCTTT. Variable domain in full (rest from reference TRBV7-9 and TRBJ1-1): DTGVSQNPRHKITKRGQNVTFRCDPISEHNRLYWYRQTLGQGPEFLTYFQNEAQLEKSRLLSDRFSAERPKGSFSTLEIQRTEQGDSAMYLCASSFDRLEAFFGQGTRLTVV.

The genes are TRBV18 and TRBJ2-2; D might be TRBD2 (5 bases). The V end was cut by 5 bases, the J end by 6 bases, with 16 bases between. This CDR3 spans 15 amino acids. Germline CDR1 is KGHSH and CDR2 is LQKENI. CDR3 coding DNA: TGTGCCAGCTCAACAACCAGCGGTGGGTCCGGGGAGCTGTTTTTT. Translating gives CASSTTSGGSGELFF.

This chain joins TRBV2 and TRBJ1-4, with unresolved D. Per the germline V gene, CDR1 is SNHLY and CDR2 is FYNNEI. This CDR3 comprises 14 residues. V lost 8 bases to trimming and J lost 5 bases, with 15 bases between them. DNA of the CDR3: TGTGCCAGCGCACCCGGGTCTGTCAATGAAAAACTGTTTTTT. This encodes CASAPGSVNEKLFF.

The chain joins TRBV14 to TRBJ2-3; 14 positions match TRBD2. The CDR3 extends over 16 amino acids. V shed 4 bases and J 4 bases; nucleotides not matched to a gene: 4. Germline V gene lookup returns CDR1 SGHDN and CDR2 FVKESK. CDR3 sequence reads: CASSPLGLAGADTQYF. The DNA for the CDR3 is TGTGCCAGCAGCCCGCTGGGACTAGCGGGAGCAGATACGCAGTATTTT.

This clone was observed a few times. The CDR3: CAWAGGDYGYTF. In DNA, the CDR3 is TGTGCCTGGGCAGGGGGAGACTATGGCTACACCTTC. V and J are TRBV30 and TRBJ1-2, with 7 positions matching TRBD1. The junction had 3 bases not matched to a gene; V was cut back by 5 bases and J by 3 bases. This CDR3 comprises 12 residues. Per the germline V gene, CDR1 is GTSNPN and CDR2 is SVGIG (reference sequence).

V and J are TRBV5-4 and TRBJ2-3; TRBD2 is a possible D gene (6 bases). The germline V gene has CDR1 SGHNT and CDR2 YYREEE (reference sequence). CDR3 length: 13 amino acids. Trimming removed 4 bases from V and 1 base from J, with 7 bases in between. CDR3 coding DNA: TGTGCCAGCAGCACGGGGGGCACAGATACGCAGTATTTT. The encoded protein is CASSTGGTDTQYF. The complete variable domain, with remaining parts taken from reference TRBV5-4 and TRBJ2-3, reads ETGVTQSPTHLIKTRGQQVTLRCSSQSGHNTVSWYQQALGQGPQFIFQYYREEENGRGNFPPRFSGLQFPNYSSELNVNALELDDSALYLCASSTGGTDTQYFGPGTRLTVL.

DNA for the CDR3: TGTGCCAGCAGCTTGAGGCGGAACTATGGCTACACCTTC. Its protein product is CASSLRRNYGYTF. The J gene is TRBJ1-2, the V gene TRBV7-2; D not resolved. The germline V gene has CDR1 SGHTA and CDR2 FQGNSA. With 3 bases removed from V and 2 bases from J, the gap between germline ends came to 7 bases. CDR3 size: 13 residues.

This chain joins TRBV6-2 or TRBV6-3 and TRBJ2-7; 11 nucleotides agree with TRBD2. Germline lookup yields CDR1 MNHEY and CDR2 SVGEGT. CDR3 length: 16 residues. V lost 5 bases, J lost 3 bases, and 9 bases stayed unmatched. This CDR3 reads CASSHTLSGRDYEQYF. As DNA, the CDR3 is TGTGCCAGCAGTCACACCCTTAGCGGGAGGGACTACGAGCAGTACTTC.

This clone occurred a few times. The chain carries TRBV3-1 (or the pseudogene TRBV3-2) and TRBJ2-7, with D unresolved. Germline V gives CDR1 LGHDT, CDR2 YNNKEL (reference sequence). The V gene lost 0 bases and the J gene lost 4 bases, with 13 bases spanning the gap. The length of the CDR3 is 15 residues. CDR3 in amino acids: CASSQELYPRYEQYF. In DNA form, the CDR3 reads TGTGCCAGCAGCCAAGAGCTATACCCTCGTTACGAGCAGTACTTC.

V is TRBV2 and J is TRBJ2-3, with D possibly TRBD2 on 5 matching bases. The CDR3 is made up of 12 amino acids. Germline V gene data show CDR1 as SNHLY and CDR2 as FYNNEI. V was cut by 7 bases and J by 6 bases, with 11 bases left in between. The CDR3 protein is CASKSGGDTQYF. In nucleotides, the CDR3 is TGTGCCAGCAAGAGCGGCGGCGATACGCAGTATTTT.

V usage is TRBV19 and J usage is TRBJ2-2; D gene uncertain. There are 16 residues in the CDR3. Trimming cost V 0 bases and J 6 bases, with 14 bases left between them. Germline loops: CDR1 LNHDA, CDR2 SQIVND (reference sequence). CDR3 protein: CASSIDSSGSAGELFF. In DNA, the CDR3 is TGTGCCAGTAGTATAGATAGTTCGGGTTCCGCCGGGGAGCTGTTTTTT.

The chain has TRBV4-1 and TRBJ2-4; no clear D. The CDR3 spans 13 residues. V dropped 0 bases and J dropped 8 bases, with 8 bases sitting between them. Per germline, CDR1 MGHRA and CDR2 YSYEKL. DNA of the CDR3: TGCGCCAGCAGCCAAGAACAGCTCTACATTCAGTACTTC. This codes for CASSQEQLYIQYF.

A word on this clone: Other DNA variants within this sample encode the same CDR3. The genes are TRBV3-1 (or the pseudogene TRBV3-2) and TRBJ1-1, with 7 bases identical to TRBD1. CDR3 size: 12 residues. With V trimmed by 4 bases and J by 8 bases, 4 bases remained unmatched. CDR1 and CDR2 (germline): LGHDT, YNNKEL (reference sequence). The CDR3 DNA is TGTGCCAGCAGCCCCGGGACAGTAGAAGCTTTCTTT. Translating gives CASSPGTVEAFF.

The chain couples TRBV5-1 to TRBJ2-5, with a possible D match to TRBD1 (6 bases). The V end was cut by 3 bases, the J end by 2 bases, with 11 bases between. CDR1 and CDR2 from the germline V gene are SGHRS and YFSETQ. The CDR3 totals 14 residues. CDR3 coding DNA: TGCGCCAGCAGCTGGAAAGACAGGCAAGAGACCCAGTACTTC. It encodes CASSWKDRQETQYF.

V is TRBV12-5 and J is TRBJ1-6; 7 positions agree with TRBD1. There are 14 residues in the CDR3. Trimming took 6 bases from V and 7 from J; bases not matched to a gene: 6. Germline V gene data show CDR1 as LGHNT and CDR2 as FRNRAP. CDR3 in amino acids: CASGGGQINSPLHF. CDR3 bases: TGTGCTAGTGGGGGGGGACAGATCAATTCACCCCTCCACTTT. Looking up the rest from reference TRBV12-5 and TRBJ1-6 gives the full variable domain: DARVTQTPRHKVTEMGQEVTMRCQPILGHNTVFWYRQTMMQGLELLAYFRNRAPLDDSGMPKDRFSAEMPDATLATLKIQPSEPRDSAVYFCASGGGQINSPLHFGNGTRLTVT.

The CDR3 bases are TGTGCCAGCAGCTTAGTTACAGGTTCGGGCGCTGAAGCTTTCTTT. It is translated as CASSLVTGSGAEAFF. The rearrangement uses TRBV7-6 and TRBJ1-1, with D perhaps matching TRBD1 (5 bases). CDR1 and CDR2 (germline): SGHVS, FNYEAQ. V was clipped by 1 base and J by 6 bases, with 15 bases between them. This CDR3 comprises 15 residues.

CDR3 bases: TGTGCCAGCAGCACCCCGCAGGGGGCGAGCGGTGAAAAACTGTTTTTT. Encoded protein: CASSTPQGASGEKLFF. J is TRBJ1-4 and V is TRBV7-8, with 8 bases lining up with TRBD1. CDR1 and CDR2 (germline): SGHVS, FQNEAQ. The ends lost 5 bases at V and 7 bases at J; junction bases unmatched: 12. The CDR3 contains 16 residues.